This entry lists 4 T cell receptor beta chains sequenced from one sample in a study of T cell responses to AZD1222 COVID-19 vaccine. Here immunoSEQ multiplex PCR was the method, and the copy in TCRdb shows in-frame clones only, minus some. The repertoire holds 60,000 to 75,000 clones, with less than 90% as singletons. This sample comprised peripheral blood, obtained on day 0 of AZD1222 vaccination. The receptors come from an adult in good health.

This clone came up a few times. The CDR3 is CAWSVRGGGRLLSSYEQYF. In nucleotides, the CDR3 is TGTGCCTGGAGTGTACGAGGAGGGGGCCGACTCCTTAGCTCCTACGAGCAGTACTTC. The gene calls are TRBV30 and TRBJ2-7; D is perhaps TRBD1 (7 bases). The ends were cut back, 0 bases at V and 0 bases at J, with 24 bases in the middle. Per the germline V gene, CDR1 is GTSNPN and CDR2 is SVGIG (reference sequence). There are 19 residues in the CDR3.

The chain recombines TRBV6-2 or TRBV6-3 with TRBJ1-1, with 8 bases that match TRBD1. After removal of 6 bases from V and 8 bases from J, the junction contained 2 bases not matched to a gene. Germline CDR1 is MNHEY and CDR2 is SVGEGT. The CDR3 consists of 11 residues. The CDR3 loop is CASSHRGEAFF. The CDR3 nucleotides are TGTGCCAGCAGCCACAGGGGGGAAGCTTTCTTT.

The V gene is TRBV6-5, the J gene TRBJ2-2; D uncertain. This CDR3 contains 16 residues. V was shortened by 0 bases and J by 3 bases, with 11 bases between the two germline ends. The germline V gene encodes CDR1 MNHEY and CDR2 SVGAGI. DNA of the CDR3: TGTGCCAGCAGTTACTCGAGGTTCAGTTACACCGGGGAGCTGTTTTTT. Translation gives CASSYSRFSYTGELFF.

The genes are TRBV6-5 and TRBJ2-5, with a weak D call TRBD2 (5 bases). The CDR3 runs to 13 residues. The germline gives CDR1 MNHEY, CDR2 SVGAGI. Trimming removed 7 bases from V and 5 bases from J, with 14 bases in between. The CDR3 spells CASTIRGPETQYF. The DNA for the CDR3 is TGTGCCAGCACGATACGGGGTCCGGAGACCCAGTACTTC.